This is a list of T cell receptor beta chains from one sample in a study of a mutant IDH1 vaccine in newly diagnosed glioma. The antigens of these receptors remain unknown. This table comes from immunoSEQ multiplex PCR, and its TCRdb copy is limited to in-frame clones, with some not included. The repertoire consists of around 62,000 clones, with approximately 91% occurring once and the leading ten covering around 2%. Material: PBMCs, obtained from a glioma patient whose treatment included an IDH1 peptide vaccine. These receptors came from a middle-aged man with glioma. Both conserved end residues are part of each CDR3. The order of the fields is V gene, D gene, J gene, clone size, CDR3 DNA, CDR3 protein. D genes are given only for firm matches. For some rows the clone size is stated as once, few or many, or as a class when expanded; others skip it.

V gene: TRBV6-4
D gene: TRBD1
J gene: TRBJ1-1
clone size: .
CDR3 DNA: TGTGCCAGCAGTGACACAGACAGGGGGCCGTTGGAGGCGAACACTGAAGCTTTCTTT
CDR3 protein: CASSDTDRGPLEANTEAFF

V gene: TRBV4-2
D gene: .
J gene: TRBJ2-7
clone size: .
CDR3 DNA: TGTGCCAGCAGCCAAGAATTGGGGAGACGTGGCTCCTACGAGCAGTACTTC
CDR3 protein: CASSQELGRRGSYEQYF

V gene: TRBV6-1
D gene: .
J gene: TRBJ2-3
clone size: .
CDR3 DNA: TGTGCCAGCAGTAAGTTATCGGGGGCAACTGATACGCAGTATTTT
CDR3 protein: CASSKLSGATDTQYF

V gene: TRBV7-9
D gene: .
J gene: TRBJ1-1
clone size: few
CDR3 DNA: TGTGCCAGCAGCCCCCCTTGGGAGGGCACTGAAGCTTTCTTT
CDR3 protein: CASSPPWEGTEAFF

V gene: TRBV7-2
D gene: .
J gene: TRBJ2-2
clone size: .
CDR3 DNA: TGTGCCAGCAGCTTGACGGAGGGTCGCACCGGGGAGCTGTTTTTT
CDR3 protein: CASSLTEGRTGELFF

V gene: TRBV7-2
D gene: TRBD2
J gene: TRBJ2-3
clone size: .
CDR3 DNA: TGTGCCAGCAGCTCGACTAGCCTTACAGATACGCAGTATTTT
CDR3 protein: CASSSTSLTDTQYF

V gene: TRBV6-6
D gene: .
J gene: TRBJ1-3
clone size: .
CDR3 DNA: TGTGCCAGCAGTTACGGGGGACCGGGCTCTGGAAACACCATATATTTT
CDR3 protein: CASSYGGPGSGNTIYF

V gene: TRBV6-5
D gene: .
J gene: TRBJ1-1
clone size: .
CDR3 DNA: TGTGCCAGCAGTTACCGGGACCTCGGCACTGAAGCTTTCTTT
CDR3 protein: CASSYRDLGTEAFF

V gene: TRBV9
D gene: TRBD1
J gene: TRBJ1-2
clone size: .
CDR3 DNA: TGTGCCAGCAGCGCAACCCAGACAGGGGGCGAAGGCTATGGCTACACCTTC
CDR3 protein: CASSATQTGGEGYGYTF

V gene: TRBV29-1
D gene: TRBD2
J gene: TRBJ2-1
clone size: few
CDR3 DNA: TGCAGCGTTGGAGTATGGGGGGGATTACGGCGTTCGGATGAGCAGTTCTTC
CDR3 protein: CSVGVWGGLRRSDEQFF

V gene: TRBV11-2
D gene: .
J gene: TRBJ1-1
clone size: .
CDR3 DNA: TGTGCCAGCAGCCGACTCCCAACTTTGAACACTGAAGCTTTCTTT
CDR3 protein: CASSRLPTLNTEAFF

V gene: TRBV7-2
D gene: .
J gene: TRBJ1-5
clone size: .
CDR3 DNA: TGTGCCAGCAGCGCCGGGCGGTATAGCAATCAGCCCCAGCATTTT
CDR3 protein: CASSAGRYSNQPQHF

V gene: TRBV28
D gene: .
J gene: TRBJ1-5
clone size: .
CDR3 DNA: TGTGCCAGCAGTTCCTTAGAGAATCAGCCCCAGCATTTT
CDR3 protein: CASSSLENQPQHF

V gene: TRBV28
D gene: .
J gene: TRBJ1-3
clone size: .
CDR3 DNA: TGTGCCAGCAGTTTTTCTGGAAACACCATATATTTT
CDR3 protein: CASSFSGNTIYF

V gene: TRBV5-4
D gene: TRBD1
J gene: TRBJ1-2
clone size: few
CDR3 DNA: TGTGCCAGCAGCCGACAGGGGGCGAATTCAGGTGGCTACACCTTC
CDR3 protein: CASSRQGANSGGYTF

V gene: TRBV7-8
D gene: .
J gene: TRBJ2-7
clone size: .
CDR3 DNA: TGTGCCAGCAGCTTAGGGACTACTGTAGTCTACGAGCAGTACTTC
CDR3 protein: CASSLGTTVVYEQYF

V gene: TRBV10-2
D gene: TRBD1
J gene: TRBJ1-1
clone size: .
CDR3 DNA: TGCGCCAGCAGTGACCTTAAAACAGGGGCCTCAATGAACACTGAAGCTTTCTTT
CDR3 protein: CASSDLKTGASMNTEAFF

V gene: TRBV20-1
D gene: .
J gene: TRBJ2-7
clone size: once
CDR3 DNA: TGCAGTCTACCAAGGGGTGAGCAGTACTTC
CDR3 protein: CSLPRGEQYF

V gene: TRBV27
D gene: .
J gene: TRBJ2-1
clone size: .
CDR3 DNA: TGTGCCAGCGGATGGGGGACTTACAATGAGCAGTTCTTC
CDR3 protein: CASGWGTYNEQFF

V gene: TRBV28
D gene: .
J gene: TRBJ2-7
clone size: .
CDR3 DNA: TGTGCCAGCAGTCGTGCCGACGGAGGGGGTACCGGGGAGCAGTACTTC
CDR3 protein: CASSRADGGGTGEQYF

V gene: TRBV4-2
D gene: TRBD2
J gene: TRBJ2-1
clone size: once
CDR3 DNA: TGTGCCAGCAGCCGCGAGCGGGCGGGAGACCTCTCCTACAATGAGCAGTTCTTC
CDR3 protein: CASSRERAGDLSYNEQFF

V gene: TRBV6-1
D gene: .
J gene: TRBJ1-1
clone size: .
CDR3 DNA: TGTGCCAGCAGTGATAGTGACCGGCCGGCTGAAGCTTTCTTT
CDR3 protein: CASSDSDRPAEAFF

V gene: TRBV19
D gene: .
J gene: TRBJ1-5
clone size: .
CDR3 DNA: TGTGCCAGTAGTATGGGAATGGCCTGGCAGCCCCAGCATTTT
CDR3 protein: CASSMGMAWQPQHF

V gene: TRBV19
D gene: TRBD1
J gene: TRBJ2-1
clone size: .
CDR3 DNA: TGTGCCAGTAGTACCTGGACAGGCATAAATGAGCAGTTCTTC
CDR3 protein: CASSTWTGINEQFF

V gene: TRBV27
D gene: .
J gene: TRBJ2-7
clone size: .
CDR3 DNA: TGTGCCAGCAGTTCTGGGTGGACAGCCGACGAGCAGTACTTC
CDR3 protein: CASSSGWTADEQYF

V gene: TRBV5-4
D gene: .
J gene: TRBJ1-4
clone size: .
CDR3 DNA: TGTGCCAGCAGCCCCGGTCGGGGGGCTAGTTTGTCGGCTAATGAAAAACTGTTTTTT
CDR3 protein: CASSPGRGASLSANEKLFF